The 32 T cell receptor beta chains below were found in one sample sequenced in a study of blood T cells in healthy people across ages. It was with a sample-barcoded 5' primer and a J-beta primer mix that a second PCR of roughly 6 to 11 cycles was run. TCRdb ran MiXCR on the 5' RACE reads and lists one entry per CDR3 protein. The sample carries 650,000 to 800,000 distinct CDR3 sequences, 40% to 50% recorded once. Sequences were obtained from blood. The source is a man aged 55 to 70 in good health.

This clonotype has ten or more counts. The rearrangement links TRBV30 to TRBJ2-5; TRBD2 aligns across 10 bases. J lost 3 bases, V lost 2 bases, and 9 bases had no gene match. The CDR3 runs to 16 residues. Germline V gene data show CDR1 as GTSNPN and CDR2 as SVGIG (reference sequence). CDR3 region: CAWSPPGSGGKETQYF. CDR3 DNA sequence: TGTGCCTGGAGTCCGCCGGGTAGCGGGGGGAAAGAGACCCAGTACTTC.

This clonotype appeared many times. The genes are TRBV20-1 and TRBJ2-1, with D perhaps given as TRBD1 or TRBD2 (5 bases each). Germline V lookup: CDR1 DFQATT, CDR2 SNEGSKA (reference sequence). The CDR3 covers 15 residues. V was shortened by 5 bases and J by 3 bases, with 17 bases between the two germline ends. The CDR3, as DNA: TGCAGTGCTGCGCTTAAAGGGACCCTCTACAATGAGCAGTTCTTC. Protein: CSAALKGTLYNEQFF.

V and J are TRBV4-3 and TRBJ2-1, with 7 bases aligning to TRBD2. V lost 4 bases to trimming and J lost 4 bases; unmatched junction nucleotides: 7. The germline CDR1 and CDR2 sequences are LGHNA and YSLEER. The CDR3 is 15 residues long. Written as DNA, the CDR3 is TGCGCCAGCAGCCGAAGCGGGACGGATTACAATGAGCAGTTCTTC. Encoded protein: CASSRSGTDYNEQFF.

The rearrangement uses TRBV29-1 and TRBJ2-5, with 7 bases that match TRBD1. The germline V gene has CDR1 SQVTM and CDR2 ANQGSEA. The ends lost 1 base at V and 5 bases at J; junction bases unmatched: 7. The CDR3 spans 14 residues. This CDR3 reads CSVEGDRDWETQYF. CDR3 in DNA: TGCAGCGTTGAAGGAGACAGGGATTGGGAGACCCAGTACTTC.

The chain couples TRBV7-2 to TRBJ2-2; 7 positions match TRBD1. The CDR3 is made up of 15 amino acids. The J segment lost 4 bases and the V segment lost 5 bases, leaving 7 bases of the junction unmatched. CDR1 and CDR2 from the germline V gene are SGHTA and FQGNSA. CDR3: CASSPDRAGTGELFF. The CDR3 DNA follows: TGTGCCAGCAGCCCCGACAGGGCTGGCACCGGGGAGCTGTTTTTT.

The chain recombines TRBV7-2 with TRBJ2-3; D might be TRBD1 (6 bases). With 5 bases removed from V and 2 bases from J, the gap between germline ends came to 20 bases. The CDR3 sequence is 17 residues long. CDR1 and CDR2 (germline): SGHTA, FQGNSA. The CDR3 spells CASSTGFGGSFTDTQYF. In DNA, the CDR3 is TGTGCCAGCAGCACCGGGTTTGGGGGCAGTTTCACAGATACGCAGTATTTT.

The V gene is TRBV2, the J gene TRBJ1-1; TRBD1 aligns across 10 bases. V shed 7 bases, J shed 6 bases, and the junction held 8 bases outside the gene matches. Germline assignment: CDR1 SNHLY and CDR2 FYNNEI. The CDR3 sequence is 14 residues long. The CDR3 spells CASTQPGQGPEAFF. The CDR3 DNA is TGTGCCAGCACTCAACCGGGACAGGGGCCTGAAGCTTTCTTT. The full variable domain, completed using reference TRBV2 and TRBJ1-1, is EPEVTQTPSHQVTQMGQEVILRCVPISNHLYFYWYRQILGQKVEFLVSFYNNEISEKSEIFDDQFSVERPDGSNFTLKIRSTKLEDSAMYFCASTQPGQGPEAFFGQGTRLTVV.

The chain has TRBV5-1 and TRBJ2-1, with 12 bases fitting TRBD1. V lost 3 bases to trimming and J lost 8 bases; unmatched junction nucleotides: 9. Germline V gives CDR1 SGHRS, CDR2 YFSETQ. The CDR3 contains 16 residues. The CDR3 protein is CASSSKSGTGGDEQFF. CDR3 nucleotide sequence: TGCGCCAGCAGCTCTAAATCCGGGACAGGGGGCGATGAGCAGTTCTTC.

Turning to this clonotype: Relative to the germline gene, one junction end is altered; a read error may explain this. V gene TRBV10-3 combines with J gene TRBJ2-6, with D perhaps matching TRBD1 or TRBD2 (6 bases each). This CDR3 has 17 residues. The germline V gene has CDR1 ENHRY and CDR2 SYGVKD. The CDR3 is CAISDRGGLSGANVLAF. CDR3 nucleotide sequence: TGTGCCATCAGTGACAGGGGAGGCCTCTCTGGGGCCAACGTCCTGGCTTTC.

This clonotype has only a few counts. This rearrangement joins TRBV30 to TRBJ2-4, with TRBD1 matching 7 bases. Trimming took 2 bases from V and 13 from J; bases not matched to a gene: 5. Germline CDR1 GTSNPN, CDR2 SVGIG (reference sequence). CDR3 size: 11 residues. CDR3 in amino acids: CAWSSGRGQYF. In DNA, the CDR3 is TGTGCCTGGAGTTCAGGCAGGGGGCAGTACTTC.

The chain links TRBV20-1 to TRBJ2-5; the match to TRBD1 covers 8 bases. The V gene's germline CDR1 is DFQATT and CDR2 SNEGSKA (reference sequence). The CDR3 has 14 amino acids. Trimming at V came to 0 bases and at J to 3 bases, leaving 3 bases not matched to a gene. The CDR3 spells CSARDGTGEETQYF. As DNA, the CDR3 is TGCAGTGCTAGAGATGGGACAGGTGAAGAGACCCAGTACTTC.

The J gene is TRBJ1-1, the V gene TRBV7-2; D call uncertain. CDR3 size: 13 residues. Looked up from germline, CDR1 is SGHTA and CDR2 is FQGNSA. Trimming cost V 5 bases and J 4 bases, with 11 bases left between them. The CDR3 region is CASSVFSTTEAFF. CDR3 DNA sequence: TGTGCCAGCAGCGTATTTTCCACCACTGAAGCTTTCTTT.

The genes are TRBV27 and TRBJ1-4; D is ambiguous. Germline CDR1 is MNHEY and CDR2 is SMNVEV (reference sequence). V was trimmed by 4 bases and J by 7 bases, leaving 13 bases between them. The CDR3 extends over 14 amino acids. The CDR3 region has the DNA TGTGCCAGCAGTTCTACAGCGCCGATTGAAAAACTGTTTTTT. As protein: CASSSTAPIEKLFF.

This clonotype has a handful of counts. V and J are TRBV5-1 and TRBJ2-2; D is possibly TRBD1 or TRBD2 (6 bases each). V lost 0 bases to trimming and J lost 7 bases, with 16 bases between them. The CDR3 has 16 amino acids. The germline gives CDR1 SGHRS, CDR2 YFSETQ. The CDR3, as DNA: TGCGCCAGCAGCTTGGGGACTAACCAACAGGGCGGGGAGCTGTTTTTT. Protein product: CASSLGTNQQGGELFF.

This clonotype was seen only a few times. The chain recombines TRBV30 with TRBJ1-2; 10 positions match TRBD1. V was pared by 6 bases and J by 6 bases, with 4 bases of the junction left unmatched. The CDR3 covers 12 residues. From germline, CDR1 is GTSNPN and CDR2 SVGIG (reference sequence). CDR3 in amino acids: CACKTGGHGYTF. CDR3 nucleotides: TGTGCCTGTAAGACAGGGGGCCATGGCTACACCTTC.

The DNA of the CDR3 is TGTGCCAGCAGTTACTCGCCAAACGAGCAGTACTTC. This translates into CASSYSPNEQYF. The chain links TRBV6-2 or TRBV6-3 to TRBJ2-5; D is ambiguous. The J call may be wrong; the DNA end is better matched by TRBJ2-7. There are 12 residues in the CDR3. In germline, CDR1 is MNHEY, CDR2 SVGEGT.

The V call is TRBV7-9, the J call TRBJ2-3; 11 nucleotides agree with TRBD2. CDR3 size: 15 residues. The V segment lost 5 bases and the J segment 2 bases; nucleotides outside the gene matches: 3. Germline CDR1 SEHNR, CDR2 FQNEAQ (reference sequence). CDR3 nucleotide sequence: TGTGCCAGCAGCCCGGGACTAGCGGACACAGATACGCAGTATTTT. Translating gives CASSPGLADTDTQYF.

The DNA of the CDR3 is TGTGCCAGCAGCCTGAGGGAAGGGGGAACTAATGAAAAACTGTTTTTT. Amino acids: CASSLREGGTNEKLFF. This rearrangement joins TRBV5-5 to TRBJ1-4, with D possibly TRBD1 on 6 matching bases. The V end lost 4 bases, the J end lost 1 base, and 14 bases lay between the germline ends. Germline V gives CDR1 SGHKS, CDR2 YYEKEE (reference sequence). The CDR3 length is 16 residues.

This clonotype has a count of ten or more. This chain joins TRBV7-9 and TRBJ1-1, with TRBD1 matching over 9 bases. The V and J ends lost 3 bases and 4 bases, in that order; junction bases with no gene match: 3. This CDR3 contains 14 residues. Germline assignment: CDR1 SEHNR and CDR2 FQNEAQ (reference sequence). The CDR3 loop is CASSLGTGITEAFF. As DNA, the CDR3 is TGTGCCAGCAGCTTGGGGACAGGGATCACTGAAGCTTTCTTT. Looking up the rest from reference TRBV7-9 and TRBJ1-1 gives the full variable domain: DTGVSQNPRHKITKRGQNVTFRCDPISEHNRLYWYRQTLGQGPEFLTYFQNEAQLEKSRLLSDRFSAERPKGSFSTLEIQRTEQGDSAMYLCASSLGTGITEAFFGQGTRLTVV.

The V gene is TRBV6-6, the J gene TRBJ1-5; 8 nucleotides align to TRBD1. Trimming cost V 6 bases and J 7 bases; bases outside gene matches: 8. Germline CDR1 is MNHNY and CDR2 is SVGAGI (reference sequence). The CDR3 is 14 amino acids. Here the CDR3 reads CASRSGQGNQPQHF. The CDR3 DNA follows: TGTGCCAGCAGGAGCGGACAGGGAAACCAGCCCCAGCATTTT.

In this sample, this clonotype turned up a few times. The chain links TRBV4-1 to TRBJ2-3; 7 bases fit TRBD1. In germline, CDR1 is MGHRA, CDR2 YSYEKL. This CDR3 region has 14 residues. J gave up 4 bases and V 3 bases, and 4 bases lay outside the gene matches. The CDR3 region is CASSQTTGADTQYF. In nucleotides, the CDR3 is TGCGCCAGCAGCCAGACTACAGGGGCAGATACGCAGTATTTT.

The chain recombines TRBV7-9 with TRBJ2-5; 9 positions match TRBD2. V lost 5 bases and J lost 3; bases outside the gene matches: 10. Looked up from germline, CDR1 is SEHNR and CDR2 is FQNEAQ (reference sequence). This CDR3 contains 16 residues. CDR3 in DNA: TGTGCCAGCAGCAAGAGCGGGGGGCCCAGAAAAGAGACCCAGTACTTC. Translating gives CASSKSGGPRKETQYF.

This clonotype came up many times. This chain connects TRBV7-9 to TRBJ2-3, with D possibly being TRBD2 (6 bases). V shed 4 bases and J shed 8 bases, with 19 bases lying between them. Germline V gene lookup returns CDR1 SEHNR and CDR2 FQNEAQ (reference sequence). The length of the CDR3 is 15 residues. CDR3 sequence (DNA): TGTGCCAGCAGCTATCAGGCGGGGCAAGTGGGTACGCAGTATTTT. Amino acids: CASSYQAGQVGTQYF.

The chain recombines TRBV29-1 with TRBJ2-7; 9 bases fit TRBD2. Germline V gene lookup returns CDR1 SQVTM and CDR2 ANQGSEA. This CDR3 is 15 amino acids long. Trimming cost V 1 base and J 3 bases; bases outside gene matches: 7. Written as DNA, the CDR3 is TGCAGCGTTGAAGGGCCTAGCGGGAAGTACTACGAGCAGTACTTC. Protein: CSVEGPSGKYYEQYF.

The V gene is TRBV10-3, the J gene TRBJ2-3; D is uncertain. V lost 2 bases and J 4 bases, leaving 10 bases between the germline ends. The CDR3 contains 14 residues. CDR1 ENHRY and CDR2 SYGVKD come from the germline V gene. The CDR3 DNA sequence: TGTGCCATCAGTGAGGTGGGGTTGGCAGATACGCAGTATTTT. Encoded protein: CAISEVGLADTQYF.

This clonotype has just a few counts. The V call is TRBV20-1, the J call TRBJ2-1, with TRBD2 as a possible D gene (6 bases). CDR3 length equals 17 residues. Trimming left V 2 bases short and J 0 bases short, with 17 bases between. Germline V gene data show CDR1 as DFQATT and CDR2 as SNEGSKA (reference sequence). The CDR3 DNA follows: TGCAGTGCTAGATCAAACCGGGGACTCAGCTCCTACAATGAGCAGTTCTTC. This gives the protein CSARSNRGLSSYNEQFF.

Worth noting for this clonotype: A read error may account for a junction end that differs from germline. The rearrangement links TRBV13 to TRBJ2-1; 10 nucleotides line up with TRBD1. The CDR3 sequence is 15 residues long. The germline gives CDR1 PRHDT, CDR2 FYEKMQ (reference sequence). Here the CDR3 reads CASSPGTGVIDEQFF. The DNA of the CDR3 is TGCGCCAGCAGCCCGGGGACAGGGGTGATCGATGAGCAGTTCTTC. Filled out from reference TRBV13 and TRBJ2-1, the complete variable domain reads AAGVIQSPRHLIKEKRETATLKCYPIPRHDTVYWYQQGPGQDPQFLISFYEKMQSDKGSIPDRFSAQQFSDYHSELNMSSLELGDSALYFCASSPGTGVIDEQFFGPGTRLTVL.

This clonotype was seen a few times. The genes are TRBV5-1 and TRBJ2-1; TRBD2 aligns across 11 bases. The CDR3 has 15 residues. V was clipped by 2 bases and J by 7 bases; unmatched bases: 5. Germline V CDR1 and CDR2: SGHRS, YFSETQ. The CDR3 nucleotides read TGCGCCAGCAGCTTCCCTAGCGGGGGGTTAAATGAGCAGTTCTTC. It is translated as CASSFPSGGLNEQFF.

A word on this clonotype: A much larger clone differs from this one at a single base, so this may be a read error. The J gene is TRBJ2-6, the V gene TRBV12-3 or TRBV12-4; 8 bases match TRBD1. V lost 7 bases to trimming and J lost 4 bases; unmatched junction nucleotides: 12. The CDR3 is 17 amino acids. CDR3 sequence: CASMGGQGSRGANVLTF. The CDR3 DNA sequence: TGTGCCAGCATGGGAGGACAGGGCTCGCGAGGGGCCAACGTCCTGACTTTC.

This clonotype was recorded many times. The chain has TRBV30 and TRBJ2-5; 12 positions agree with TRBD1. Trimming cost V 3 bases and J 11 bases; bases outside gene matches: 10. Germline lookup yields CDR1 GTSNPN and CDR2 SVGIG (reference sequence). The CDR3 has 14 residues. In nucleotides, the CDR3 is TGTGCCTGGAGCGACGGGACAGGGGGCAGGGAGCAGTACTTC. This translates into CAWSDGTGGREQYF.

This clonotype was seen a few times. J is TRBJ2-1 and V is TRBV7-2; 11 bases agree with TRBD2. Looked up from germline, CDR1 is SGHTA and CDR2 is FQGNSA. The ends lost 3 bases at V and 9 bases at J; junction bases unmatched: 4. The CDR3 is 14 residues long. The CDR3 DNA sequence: TGTGCCAGCAGCTTTAGCGGGGGGGTCTCTGAGCAGTTCTTC. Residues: CASSFSGGVSEQFF.

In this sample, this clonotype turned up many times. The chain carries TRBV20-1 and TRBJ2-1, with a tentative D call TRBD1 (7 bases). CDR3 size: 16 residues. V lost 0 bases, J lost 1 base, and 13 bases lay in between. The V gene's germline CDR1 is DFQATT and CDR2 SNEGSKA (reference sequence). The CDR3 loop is CSARDRAGGSYNEQFF. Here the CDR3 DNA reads TGCAGTGCTAGAGATAGGGCAGGGGGGTCCTACAATGAGCAGTTCTTC.